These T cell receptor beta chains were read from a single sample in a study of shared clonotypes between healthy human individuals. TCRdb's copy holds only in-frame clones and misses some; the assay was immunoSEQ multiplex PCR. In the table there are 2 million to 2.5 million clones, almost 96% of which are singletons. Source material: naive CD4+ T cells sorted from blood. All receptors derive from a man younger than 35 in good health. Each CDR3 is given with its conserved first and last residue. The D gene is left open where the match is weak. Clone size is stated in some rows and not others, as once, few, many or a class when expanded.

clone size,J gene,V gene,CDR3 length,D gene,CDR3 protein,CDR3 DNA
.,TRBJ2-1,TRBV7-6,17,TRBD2,CASSARLAARSYNEQFF,TGTGCCAGCAGCGCGCGACTAGCCGCTCGCTCCTACAATGAGCAGTTCTTC
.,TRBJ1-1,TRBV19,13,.,CASTTAMNTEAFF,TGTGCCTCGACGACAGCGATGAACACTGAAGCTTTCTTT
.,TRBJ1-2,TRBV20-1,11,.,CSAPSGGGYTF,TGCAGTGCTCCGTCGGGGGGAGGCTACACCTTC
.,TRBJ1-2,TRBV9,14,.,CASSVGQGSYGYTF,TGTGCCAGCAGCGTAGGGCAGGGAAGCTATGGCTACACCTTC
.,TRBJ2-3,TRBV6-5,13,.,CASSPPGGDTQYF,TGTGCCAGCAGTCCGCCCGGTGGGGATACGCAGTATTTT
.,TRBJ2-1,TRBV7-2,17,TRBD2,CASSLGLAGGIVNEQFF,TGTGCCAGCAGCTTGGGACTAGCGGGAGGGATCGTCAATGAGCAGTTCTTC
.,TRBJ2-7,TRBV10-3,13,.,CAINGDGGREQYF,TGTGCCATTAATGGGGACGGAGGCAGGGAGCAGTACTTC
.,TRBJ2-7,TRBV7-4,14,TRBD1,CASSTLGQGDEQYF,TGTGCCAGCAGCACCTTAGGACAGGGTGACGAGCAGTACTTC
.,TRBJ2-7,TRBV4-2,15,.,CASSRGTVTNYEQYF,TGTGCCAGCAGCCGTGGGACGGTCACCAACTACGAGCAGTACTTC
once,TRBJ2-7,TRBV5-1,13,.,CASSSQGPYEQYF,TGCGCCAGCAGCTCACAGGGTCCGTACGAGCAGTACTTC
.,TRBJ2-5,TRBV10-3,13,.,CAISGGQQETQYF,TGTGCCATCAGTGGAGGACAGCAAGAGACCCAGTACTTC
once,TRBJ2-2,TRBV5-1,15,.,CASSFPFMNTGELFF,TGCGCCAGCAGCTTCCCCTTCATGAACACCGGGGAGCTGTTTTTT
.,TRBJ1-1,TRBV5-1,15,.,CASSLALAEDTEAFF,TGCGCCAGCAGCTTGGCCTTAGCAGAAGACACTGAAGCTTTCTTT
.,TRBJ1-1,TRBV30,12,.,CAWVGLATEAFF,TGTGCCTGGGTTGGGTTAGCGACTGAAGCTTTCTTT
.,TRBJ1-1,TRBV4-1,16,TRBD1,CASSQGGGRGRTEAFF,TGCGCCAGCAGCCAAGGAGGGGGGAGGGGGCGAACTGAAGCTTTCTTT
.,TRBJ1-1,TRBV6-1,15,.,CASSEVPGVGTEAFF,TGTGCCAGCAGTGAAGTCCCGGGGGTAGGCACTGAAGCTTTCTTT
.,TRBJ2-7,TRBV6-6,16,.,CASSYPGGINSYEQYF,TGTGCCAGCAGTTACCCAGGGGGGATCAACTCCTACGAGCAGTACTTC
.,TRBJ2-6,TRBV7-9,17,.,CASSPVDRPSGANVLTF,TGTGCCAGCAGCCCCGTGGACAGACCCTCTGGGGCCAACGTCCTGACTTTC
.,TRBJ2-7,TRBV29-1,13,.,CSVDSREGYEQYF,TGCAGCGTTGACTCCAGGGAAGGGTACGAGCAGTACTTC
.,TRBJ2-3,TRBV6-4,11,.,CATALGDTQYF,TGTGCCACCGCCTTGGGAGATACGCAGTATTTT
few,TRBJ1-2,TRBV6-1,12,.,CASSEVFYGYTF,TGTGCCAGCAGTGAAGTTTTCTATGGCTACACCTTC
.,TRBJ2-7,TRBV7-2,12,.,CASSLETYEQYF,TGTGCCAGCAGCTTAGAGACGTACGAGCAGTACTTC